Listed below are T cell receptor beta chains from one sample, sequenced in a study of OX40 agonist ivuxolimab in advanced cancers. Sequencing was performed with immunoSEQ multiplex PCR; in TCRdb, only in-frame clones are kept and a portion is missing. Of over 40,000 clones detected, 65% to 85% appear once; the ten largest clones hold about 7%. The source material was CD4+ or CD8+ T cells sorted from blood, sampled in a trial of the OX40 agonist ivuxolimab. These receptors were taken from an adult with an advanced solid tumor such as melanoma, head and neck, liver or kidney cancer. Both conserved end residues are part of each CDR3. The D gene is left open where the match is weak. Clone size is not always given. Where it is, it says once, few, many or a class for expanded clones.

V,D,size,J,DNA,CDR3
TRBV10-3,TRBD1,-,TRBJ1-1,TGTGCCATCAGTGTTAACAGGGGATTGAACACTGAAGCTTTCTTT,CAISVNRGLNTEAFF
TRBV27,-,few,TRBJ1-2,TGTGCCAGCAGTTTATGGGCAGGGGACTATGGCTACACCTTC,CASSLWAGDYGYTF
TRBV29-1,-,-,TRBJ1-1,TGCAGCGTTGACACTGGGAGGGGCGGGTACACTGAAGCTTTCTTT,CSVDTGRGGYTEAFF
TRBV28,-,-,TRBJ1-4,TGTGCCGAGCAGCTCCCGTGGTTTTTACCACAAAATGAAAAACTGTTTTTT,CAEQLPWFLPQNEKLFF
TRBV5-1,-,-,TRBJ1-5,TGCGCCAGCAGCAGCACTACAGGGAGCAATCAGCCCCAGCATTTT,CASSSTTGSNQPQHF
TRBV6-5,-,-,TRBJ2-1,TGTGCCAGCAGTTACTCGTGGGAGTTCTCTGAGCAGTTCTTC,CASSYSWEFSEQFF
TRBV2,-,-,TRBJ2-1,TGTGCCAGCAGTGGGGGACCTTGGGGGCGTGAGCAGTTCTTC,CASSGGPWGREQFF
TRBV15,-,-,TRBJ1-5,TGTGCCACCAGGCACAGAGGGTATAGCAATCAGCCCCAGCATTTT,CATRHRGYSNQPQHF
TRBV30,-,-,TRBJ2-4,TGTGCCTGGAGTGTCCTCGAGTCAGGGGTAGCCAAAAACATTCAGTACTTC,CAWSVLESGVAKNIQYF
TRBV7-2,-,-,TRBJ1-2,TGTGCCAGCAGCTTTACAACCCAGGGGCCGAGGTATGGCTACACCTTC,CASSFTTQGPRYGYTF
TRBV11-3,-,-,TRBJ2-3,TGTGCCAGCAGCCATGACCTGGACGGTACGCAGTATTTT,CASSHDLDGTQYF
TRBV7-9,TRBD2,-,TRBJ2-7,TGTGCCAGCAGCTCCACTAGCGGGGCTGCCTACGAGCAGTACTTC,CASSSTSGAAYEQYF
TRBV14,TRBD1,-,TRBJ1-2,TGTGCCAGCAGCCAAGACCAGACAGGGGATGTTAACTATGGCTACACCTTC,CASSQDQTGDVNYGYTF
TRBV18,TRBD1,-,TRBJ1-4,TGTGCCAGCTCACCACGGACAGGGGGCCCACTGGGTCGAGGAGAAAAACTGTTTTTT,CASSPRTGGPLGRGEKLFF